These T cell receptor beta chains were read from a single sample in a study of blood T cell repertoires in COVID-19. The data were produced by immunoSEQ multiplex PCR, yet TCRdb's version contains in-frame clones alone and is incomplete. The data contain roughly 100,000 clones, about 90% of them singletons. Sequenced sample: peripheral blood. These receptors were collected from a man aged 45-65 years with acute or convalescent COVID-19. Each CDR3 is given with its conserved first and last residue. A D gene is named only where the DNA matches it firmly. Clone size is shown for a subset of rows, as once, few, many or a class of expanded clone.

>TRBD2|.|TRBV7-2
CASSLGSGGTDTQYF
>.|.|TRBV28
CASSLSRSGNTIYF
>.|.|TRBV7-6
CASSLVSGFQSPLHF
>TRBD1|.|TRBV19
CASSGQGADGYTF
>.|.|TRBV6-1
CASSETGSSTDTQYF
>TRBD1|.|TRBV7-3
CASSPRGENTEAFF
>.|.|TRBV13
CASSRQTGGRDTQYF
>.|.|TRBV7-8
CASFRAAIGYTF
>TRBD1|once|TRBV7-6
CASSSFSRTGFGGELFF
>TRBD1|.|TRBV15
CATSRDLRGLGQLNTEAFF
>.|.|TRBV30
CAWSNGVFDTGELFF
>TRBD1|.|TRBV11-1
CASSLMTGAGTDTQYF
>.|.|TRBV4-3
CASSQTDTRFTEAFF
>TRBD1|.|TRBV19
CASSPGQGASNSPLHF
>.|.|TRBV12-3/TRBV12-4
CASSLRGGGYTF
>TRBD1|.|TRBV5-4
CASSSGTGQGYGYTF
>TRBD1|.|TRBV28
CASRPRDRVTKTPYEQYF
>TRBD1|.|TRBV15
CATSSRLGQDHTQYF
>.|.|TRBV19
CASSIQGLGQPQHF